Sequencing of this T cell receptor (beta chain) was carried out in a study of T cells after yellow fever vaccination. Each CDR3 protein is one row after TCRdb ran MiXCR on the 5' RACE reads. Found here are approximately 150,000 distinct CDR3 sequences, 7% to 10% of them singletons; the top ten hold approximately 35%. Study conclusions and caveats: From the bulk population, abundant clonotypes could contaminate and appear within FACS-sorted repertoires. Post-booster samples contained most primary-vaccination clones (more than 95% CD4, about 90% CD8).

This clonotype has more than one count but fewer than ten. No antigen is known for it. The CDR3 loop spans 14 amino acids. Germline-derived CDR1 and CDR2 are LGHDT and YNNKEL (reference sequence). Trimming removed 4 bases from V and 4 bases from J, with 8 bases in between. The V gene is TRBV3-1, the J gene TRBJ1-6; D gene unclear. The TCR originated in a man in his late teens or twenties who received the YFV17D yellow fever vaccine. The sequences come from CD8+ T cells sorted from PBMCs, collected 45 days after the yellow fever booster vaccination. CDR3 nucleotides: TGTGCCAGCAGCCGGCGGCAGTATAATTCACCCCTCCACTTT. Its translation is CASSRRQYNSPLHF.